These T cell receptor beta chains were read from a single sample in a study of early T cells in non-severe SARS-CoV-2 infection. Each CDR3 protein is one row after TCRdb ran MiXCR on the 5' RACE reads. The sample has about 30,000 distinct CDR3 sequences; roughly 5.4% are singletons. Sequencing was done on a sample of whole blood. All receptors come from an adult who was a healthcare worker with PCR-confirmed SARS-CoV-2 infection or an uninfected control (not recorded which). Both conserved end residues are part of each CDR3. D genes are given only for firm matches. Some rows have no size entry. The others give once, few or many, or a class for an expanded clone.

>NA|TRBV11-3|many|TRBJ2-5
CASSLERIGETQYF
TGTGCCAGCAGCTTAGAACGGATTGGTGAGACCCAGTACTTC
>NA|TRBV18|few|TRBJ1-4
CASSPPGEKLFF
TGTGCCAGCTCACCGCCGGGGGAAAAACTGTTTTTT
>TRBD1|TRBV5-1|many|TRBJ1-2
CASSLTTGQGGIYGYTF
TGCGCCAGCAGTCTTACCACGGGACAGGGAGGAATCTATGGCTACACCTTC
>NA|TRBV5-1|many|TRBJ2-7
CASSSQLFTYEQYF
TGCGCCAGCAGCTCTCAACTATTCACCTACGAGCAGTACTTC
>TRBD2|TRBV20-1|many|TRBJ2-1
CSAVVREYHEQFF
TGCAGTGCTGTCGTGCGGGAGTACCATGAGCAGTTCTTC
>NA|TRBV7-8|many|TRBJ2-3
CASSLEAGPWQYF
TGTGCCAGCAGCTTGGAGGCAGGACCCTGGCAGTATTTT
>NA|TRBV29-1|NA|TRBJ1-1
CSVVWGTEAFF
TGCAGCGTTGTTTGGGGCACTGAAGCTTTCTTT
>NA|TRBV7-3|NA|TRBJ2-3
CASSQSGGMIADTQYF
TGTGCCAGCAGCCAAAGTGGCGGGATGATCGCAGATACGCAGTATTTT
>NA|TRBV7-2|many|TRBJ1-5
CASSPGTHSNQPQHF
TGTGCCAGCAGCCCAGGGACACACAGCAATCAGCCCCAGCATTTT
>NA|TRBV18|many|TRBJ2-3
CASSPRRSGGYTDTQYF
TGTGCCAGCTCACCGAGGAGGTCGGGGGGCTACACAGATACGCAGTATTTT